This record looks at one T cell receptor (beta chain) sequence and its context. Its specific antigen is unknown. A junction boundary mismatches the germline segment, possibly from a read error. The sample contains more than one DNA sequence encoding this CDR3. The immunoSEQ Assay, a bias-controlled multiplex PCR, was used to amplify TCRbeta CDR3 regions from genomic DNA. The paper's processing steps were these. Within the assay, amplification of reference gene primers was used to estimate how many nucleated cells each sample contained. To quantify the absolute abundance of each unique TCRbeta CDR3 rearrangement, sequence reads were collapsed and filtered. For each sample, productive Simpson clonality was calculated as the square root of Simpson's diversity index across productive rearrangements. The table comes from immuneACCESS by way of TCRdb, which keeps in-frame sequences with V and J called. Part of the clones is missing from these tables; in studies checked, under half for an unresolved V gene and the rest for unknown reasons. V, J and clone size derive from that table, while D and trimming were established from the DNA sequence. This sample is represented by 350,000 or so clones; about 92% of them were singletons. 3% to 4% of the sample comes from the top ten.

This sample is drawn from a study of blood T cell repertoires in COVID-19 (TCRdb year 2020). Regarding the study in general: Samples covering the acute and convalescent phases of COVID-19 were provided by collaborators in the United States, Italy and Spain. A de-identified subject ID, COVID-19 status, age in years and sex were almost always included in the sample metadata. The dataset comprised deeply sampled blood TCRbeta repertoires from subjects exposed to, actively infected with, or recovered from COVID-19. The material from the prospective study consisted of cDNA or gDNA derived from T cells, B-cell-depleted T cells, or PBMCs. The repertoires were released in a freely available public database meant as a resource for research on the immune response to SARS-CoV-2. The samples were drawn from the first 160 participants of the ongoing ImmuneRACE study and from over a thousand subjects provided by 6 global collaborators. HLA class I and class II types, where available, came from metadata supplied by the sample provider rather than from assay-based typing. Broader findings and caveats from the paper: The quantity of clinical and demographic metadata differed by source and by participant and was supplied without curation.

In Seattle, one collaborating source enrolled patients while the infection was active and tracked those patients longitudinally over the course of disease. The collaborating institutions used their own protocols to collect whole blood in K2EDTA tubes. For TCRbeta analysis, collaborators shipped samples in one of three forms: frozen whole blood, isolated PBMCs, or DNA extracted from either of those sample types. For CDR1 and CDR2, the germline V gene lists MDHEN and SYDVKM. There are 14 amino acids in the CDR3, from cysteine to phenylalanine inclusive. This entry keeps only the CDR3 DNA: 42 bases, framed from base 1.

The clonotype originates from a woman in her fifties or sixties with COVID-19, enrolled during active disease. Recombination connected TRBV28 to TRBJ1-5, with the D gene call left open. Sequences were obtained from peripheral blood. The CDR3 is CASSFEYSNQPQHF. The sequence in DNA is TGCGCCAGCAGTTTCGAGTATAGCAATCAGCCCCAGCATTTT.